This TCR beta chain was recorded in a study of spatial heterogeneity in lung cancer. Study findings and constraints: The appearance of ubiquitous expanded tumor TCRs in blood was greater at resection than follow-up.

The time point was: sample taken at primary tumor resection. No cell sorting; template was whole RNA from tumor, lung tissue or PBMC. This clonotype is medium-sized within its sample. Its antigen remains unidentified. The CDR3 totals 13 residues. Germline V gene data show CDR1 as SGHVS and CDR2 as FQNEAQ. The V gene lost 4 bases and the J gene lost 3 bases, with 7 bases spanning the gap. A unique molecular identifier was attached to every TCR cDNA molecule. TCRdb redid the calling of the 5' RACE reads with MiXCR, one entry per CDR3 protein. The sample includes over 3,500 distinct CDR3 sequences, 18% of them seen just once.

The clonotype was recovered from a male donor with early-stage non-small cell lung cancer. The J gene is TRBJ2-1, the V gene TRBV7-8; D is uncertain. The source was PBMCs, collected at surgery. The CDR3 region is CASSSDNYNEQFF. Here the CDR3 DNA reads TGTGCCAGCAGCTCCGATAACTACAATGAGCAGTTCTTC.